The next 24 T cell receptor beta chains were all read from a single sample in a study of OX40 agonist ivuxolimab in advanced cancers. Here immunoSEQ multiplex PCR was the method, and the copy in TCRdb shows in-frame clones only, minus some. The sample contains fewer than 80,000 clones, 86% of which appear only once. The sample consisted of CD4+ or CD8+ T cells sorted from blood, taken in a trial of the OX40 agonist ivuxolimab. The receptors shown here come from an adult with an advanced solid tumor such as melanoma, head and neck, liver or kidney cancer.

This clone came up once. The CDR3 DNA follows: TGTGCCAGCAAGCCGAGGTACTCTGGAAACACCATATATTTT. Translation gives CASKPRYSGNTIYF. The chain is built from TRBV6-5 and TRBJ1-3, with D uncertain. Germline-derived CDR1 and CDR2 are MNHEY and SVGAGI. This CDR3 spans 14 amino acids. V was trimmed by 7 bases and J by 0 bases, leaving 10 bases between them.

Here the CDR3 reads CAWSYDREKETQYF. Here the CDR3 DNA reads TGTGCCTGGAGTTACGACAGGGAAAAAGAGACCCAGTACTTC. This rearrangement joins TRBV30 to TRBJ2-5; TRBD1 matches 7 bases. Germline CDR1 reads GTSNPN; CDR2 reads SVGIG (reference sequence). The length of the CDR3 is 14 residues. V gave up 2 bases and J gave up 3 bases; unmatched junction bases: 6. Complete variable domain (other parts from reference TRBV30 and TRBJ2-5): SQTIHQWPATLVQPVGSPLSLECTVEGTSNPNLYWYRQAAGRGLQLLFYSVGIGQISSEVPQNLSASRPQDRQFILSSKKLLLSDSGFYLCAWSYDREKETQYFGPGTRLLVL.

The chain joins TRBV7-8 to TRBJ1-1; 8 positions agree with TRBD1. Per germline, CDR1 SGHVS and CDR2 FQNEAQ. V lost 5 bases to trimming and J lost 3 bases; unmatched junction nucleotides: 5. This CDR3 is 14 amino acids long. In nucleotides, the CDR3 is TGTGCCAGCAGCGTACAGGGACAGGACACTGAAGCTTTCTTT. Translation gives CASSVQGQDTEAFF.

The rearrangement joins TRBV11-2 to TRBJ2-5; possible D gene TRBD1, 6 bases. Germline V CDR1 and CDR2: SGHAT, FQNNGV. CDR3 length: 13 residues. V was cut by 2 bases and J by 11 bases, with 15 bases left in between. DNA of the CDR3: TGTGCCAGCAGCTTAACATTCGAGGGGGAGCAGTACTTC. This sequence encodes CASSLTFEGEQYF.

This chain joins TRBV7-9 and TRBJ2-7; 10 bases align to TRBD2. Germline CDR1 reads SEHNR; CDR2 reads FQNEAQ (reference sequence). Trimming took 0 bases from V and 1 from J; bases not matched to a gene: 6. The CDR3 consists of 17 residues. The CDR3 sequence is CASSLAASGGLSYEQYF. CDR3 nucleotides: TGTGCCAGCAGCTTAGCAGCTAGCGGGGGCCTATCCTACGAGCAGTACTTC.

V usage is TRBV7-2 and J usage is TRBJ2-1; D not resolved. The CDR3 contains 15 residues. Germline CDR1 is SGHTA and CDR2 is FQGNSA. The ends were cut back, 5 bases at V and 0 bases at J, with 11 bases in the middle. The CDR3 region is CASSAQQSSYNEQFF. The DNA for the CDR3 is TGTGCCAGCAGCGCCCAACAGAGCTCCTACAATGAGCAGTTCTTC.

V is TRBV11-2 and J is TRBJ2-3, with TRBD2 matching over 10 bases. CDR3 length: 16 residues. Losses at the gene ends were 2 bases for V and 1 base for J; bases not matched to a gene: 3. Germline values: CDR1 SGHAT, CDR2 FQNNGV. Here the CDR3 reads CASSLKLAGGTDTQYF. For the CDR3, the DNA is TGTGCCAGCAGCTTAAAGCTAGCGGGAGGCACAGATACGCAGTATTTT.

Within the sample, this clone is medium-sized. The chain carries TRBV6-5 and TRBJ2-7, with 9 bases identical to TRBD2. V lost 6 bases, J lost 1 base, and 7 bases stayed unmatched. The CDR3 covers 15 residues. Per germline, CDR1 MNHEY and CDR2 SVGAGI. The CDR3 sequence: CASSDSGSPSYEQYF. Here the CDR3 DNA reads TGTGCCAGCAGCGATAGCGGGAGCCCATCCTACGAGCAGTACTTC.

This clone was observed a handful of times. The V call is TRBV10-2, the J call TRBJ2-3; either TRBD1 or TRBD2 may fit D (7 bases each). The CDR3 has 13 amino acids. Germline-derived CDR1 and CDR2 are WSHSY and SAAADI. The V end was cut by 9 bases, the J end by 6 bases, with 16 bases between. The DNA of the CDR3 is TGCGCCAGTAGGGAGGGGGCGCGCGATACGCAGTATTTT. Translation: CASREGARDTQYF.

J is TRBJ2-1 and V is TRBV7-6; 12 bases are a match to TRBD2. CDR3 size: 17 residues. Germline CDR1 and CDR2: SGHVS and FNYEAQ. Trimming cost V 3 bases and J 8 bases; bases outside gene matches: 11. CDR3 nucleotide sequence: TGTGCCAGCAGCTTTTCGCTAGCGGGGGGGCCTGGCGATGAGCAGTTCTTC. Residues: CASSFSLAGGPGDEQFF. Full variable domain (missing parts from reference TRBV7-6 and TRBJ2-1): GAGVSQSPRYKVTKRGQDVALRCDPISGHVSLYWYRQALGQGPEFLTYFNYEAQQDKSGLPNDRFSAERPEGSISTLTIQRTEQRDSAMYRCASSFSLAGGPGDEQFFGPGTRLTVL.

The chain joins TRBV6-5 to TRBJ1-2; D ambiguous. The CDR3 runs 14 residues. Germline V gives CDR1 MNHEY, CDR2 SVGAGI. The germline V and J ends were trimmed by 2 bases and 7 bases, with 14 bases remaining between them. The CDR3: CASSYGQIGGGYTF. The CDR3 bases are TGTGCCAGCAGTTACGGCCAAATAGGTGGTGGCTACACCTTC.

This clone was detected a few times. V usage is TRBV6-5 and J usage is TRBJ2-5; either TRBD1 or TRBD2 may supply D (5 bases each). Per germline, CDR1 MNHEY and CDR2 SVGAGI. CDR3 length: 15 residues. The germline V and J ends were trimmed by 4 bases and 5 bases, with 17 bases remaining between them. CDR3 residues: CASSWGPLPGETQYF. CDR3 coding DNA: TGTGCCAGCAGTTGGGGACCCCTCCCAGGGGAGACCCAGTACTTC.

The chain joins TRBV5-4 to TRBJ2-7; the D is unclear. Germline values: CDR1 SGHNT, CDR2 YYREEE (reference sequence). V was cut by 0 bases and J by 2 bases, with 9 bases left in between. The CDR3 sequence is 14 residues long. CDR3 sequence reads: CASSLEPDPYEQYF. Written as DNA, the CDR3 is TGTGCCAGCAGCTTGGAACCAGATCCCTACGAGCAGTACTTC.

This chain links TRBV30 with TRBJ2-7, with 8 nucleotides matching TRBD1. Germline assignment: CDR1 GTSNPN and CDR2 SVGIG (reference sequence). V lost 2 bases, J lost 3 bases, and 3 bases stayed unmatched. The CDR3 totals 13 residues. Written as DNA, the CDR3 is TGTGCCTGGAGTCCCGGACAGGGCTACGAGCAGTACTTC. Translating gives CAWSPGQGYEQYF.

The chain links TRBV6-5 to TRBJ1-3; 7 bases match TRBD1. CDR1 is MNHEY, CDR2 SVGAGI, per germline. The CDR3 contains 13 residues. V shed 6 bases, J shed 8 bases, and the junction held 7 bases outside the gene matches. Written as DNA, the CDR3 is TGTGCCAGCAGAACAGGGGTTTGGGACACCATATATTTT. Protein: CASRTGVWDTIYF.

V and J are TRBV5-1 and TRBJ2-5; a weak D match, TRBD2 (7 bases). The CDR3 has 15 amino acids. CDR1 is SGHRS and CDR2 is YFSETQ in the germline V gene. The V end was cut by 4 bases, the J end by 1 base, with 14 bases between. The CDR3 is CASSLGGPPQETQYF. The CDR3 DNA reads TGCGCCAGCAGCCTCGGGGGGCCCCCCCAAGAGACCCAGTACTTC.

The rearrangement joins TRBV2 to TRBJ1-5; no clear D. Germline CDR1 SNHLY, CDR2 FYNNEI. The germline V and J ends were trimmed by 7 bases and 0 bases, with 4 bases remaining between them. This CDR3 is 12 amino acids long. The CDR3 sequence: CASTDSNQPQHF. The CDR3, as DNA: TGTGCCAGCACTGATAGCAATCAGCCCCAGCATTTT. Full variable domain (outside the CDR3, taken from reference TRBV2 and TRBJ1-5): EPEVTQTPSHQVTQMGQEVILRCVPISNHLYFYWYRQILGQKVEFLVSFYNNEISEKSEIFDDQFSVERPDGSNFTLKIRSTKLEDSAMYFCASTDSNQPQHFGDGTRLSIL.

The V call is TRBV6-5, the J call TRBJ1-1; TRBD1 is a possible D gene (5 bases). The CDR3 contains 14 residues. V shed 6 bases and J shed 1 base, with 12 bases lying between them. Looked up from germline, CDR1 is MNHEY and CDR2 is SVGAGI. The CDR3 nucleotides are TGTGCCAGCAGGCGACAGTACACGAACACTGAAGCTTTCTTT. It codes for CASRRQYTNTEAFF.

V usage is TRBV6-5 and J usage is TRBJ2-7; 7 bases agree with TRBD2. Germline CDR1 is MNHEY and CDR2 is SVGAGI. Trimming removed 0 bases from V and 6 bases from J; junction bases left unmatched: 2. The CDR3 runs to 13 residues. This CDR3 is CASSYSASGEQYF. The DNA for the CDR3 is TGTGCCAGCAGTTACTCAGCTAGCGGCGAGCAGTACTTC.

This CDR3 reads CASSPQGADTQYF. Written as DNA, the CDR3 is TGTGCCAGCAGCCCCCAGGGGGCAGATACGCAGTATTTT. The chain joins TRBV9 to TRBJ2-3; the match to TRBD1 covers 7 bases. Per germline, CDR1 SGDLS and CDR2 YYNGEE. Losses at the gene ends were 4 bases for V and 4 bases for J; bases not matched to a gene: 3. The CDR3 is made up of 13 amino acids.

CDR3 coding DNA: TGTGCCAGCAGACCCGATAGGGATTACAATGAGCAGTTCTTC. Residues: CASRPDRDYNEQFF. This sequence joins TRBV6-5 and TRBJ2-1, with D unresolved. Trimming removed 6 bases at V and 4 bases at J, with 13 bases between. The CDR3 totals 14 residues. The germline V gene has CDR1 MNHEY and CDR2 SVGAGI.

The genes are TRBV7-2 and TRBJ2-7; 13 positions match TRBD2. In germline, CDR1 is SGHTA, CDR2 FQGNSA. The CDR3 totals 17 residues. With 4 bases clipped from V and 0 bases from J, the junction kept 6 bases outside the gene matches. Here the CDR3 DNA reads TGTGCCAGCAGCTCGGGACTAGCGGGGATCAGCTCCTACGAGCAGTACTTC. Its translation: CASSSGLAGISSYEQYF.

The genes are TRBV7-2 and TRBJ2-5; 7 bases line up with TRBD2. The CDR3 consists of 13 residues. Germline trimming cut 10 bases from V and 5 bases from J; bases unmatched to any gene: 10. The germline V gene has CDR1 SGHTA and CDR2 FQGNSA. The CDR3 is CAIGAGAGETQYF. CDR3 bases: TGTGCCATAGGGGCGGGAGCGGGTGAGACCCAGTACTTC.

The V call is TRBV10-3, the J call TRBJ1-5; no clear D. CDR3 length: 13 residues. The V and J ends lost 0 bases and 10 bases respectively, with 10 bases between them. In germline, CDR1 is ENHRY, CDR2 SYGVKD. The CDR3 DNA is TGTGCCATCAGTGAGTCACCGGCTAGACCCCAGCATTTT. Its translation: CAISESPARPQHF.